One sample yielded the 17 T cell receptor beta chains listed below, sequenced in a study of blood T cell repertoires in COVID-19. The method was immunoSEQ multiplex PCR; TCRdb's version includes in-frame clones alone and lacks a portion of them. Seen here are roughly 380,000 clones, about 90% observed once, and the top ten hold 1% to 1.5%. Sequenced: PBMCs or T cells enriched from blood (not recorded which). Receptors originate from a man aged 25 to 40 who had recovered from COVID-19.

This clone was observed a few times. This rearrangement joins TRBV9 to TRBJ1-6; D ambiguous. Trimming took off 0 bases at V and 6 bases at J, with 7 bases between the two ends. CDR3 length: 14 residues. Germline V gene data show CDR1 as SGDLS and CDR2 as YYNGEE. The DNA for the CDR3 is TGTGCCAGCAGCGTAGTTGACATTAATTCACCCCTCCACTTT. Its translation is CASSVVDINSPLHF.

This clone was picked up a small number of times. The gene calls are TRBV6-5 and TRBJ1-2; 12 bases line up with TRBD1. The CDR3 covers 15 residues. V was clipped by 2 bases and J by 7 bases; unmatched bases: 5. Germline assignment: CDR1 MNHEY and CDR2 SVGAGI. DNA for the CDR3: TGTGCCAGCAGTTACCCGGGACAGGGGGCCCGTGGCTACACCTTC. Its translation is CASSYPGQGARGYTF.

The chain employs TRBV29-1 and TRBJ2-7, with 10 bases fitting TRBD1. The V gene's germline CDR1 is SQVTM and CDR2 ANQGSEA. The CDR3 runs to 14 residues. Trimming removed 5 bases from V and 6 bases from J; junction bases left unmatched: 10. The CDR3 sequence is CSVLFEDRGAEQYF. DNA of the CDR3: TGCAGCGTTCTCTTCGAGGACAGGGGGGCCGAGCAGTACTTC.

The chain employs TRBV5-1 and TRBJ2-1; D unresolved. V was cut by 7 bases and J by 0 bases, with 14 bases left in between. The length of the CDR3 is 15 residues. CDR1 and CDR2 from the germline V gene are SGHRS and YFSETQ. The chain's CDR3 is CASLPFGSSYNEQFF. In DNA form, the CDR3 reads TGCGCCAGCTTGCCCTTCGGTAGCTCCTACAATGAGCAGTTCTTC.

The J gene is TRBJ1-2, the V gene TRBV5-1; a possible D gene is TRBD1 (5 bases). The CDR3 is 16 residues long. With 5 bases removed from V and 6 bases from J, the gap between germline ends came to 23 bases. Germline lookup yields CDR1 SGHRS and CDR2 YFSETQ. CDR3 protein: CASSSRQTFSGDGYTF. The DNA of the CDR3 is TGCGCCAGCAGTTCTCGACAGACCTTCTCAGGCGATGGCTACACCTTC.

The J gene is TRBJ2-5, the V gene TRBV5-4; a possible D gene is TRBD1 (6 bases). The V and J ends lost 4 bases and 5 bases respectively, with 15 bases between them. CDR1 SGHNT and CDR2 YYREEE come from the germline V gene (reference sequence). There are 14 residues in the CDR3. The DNA for the CDR3 is TGTGCCAGCAGCCAAACAGGGTTTTGGGAGACCCAGTACTTC. It codes for CASSQTGFWETQYF.

In its sample, this clone was seen once. This rearrangement joins TRBV2 to TRBJ1-2, with 10 bases identical to TRBD1. The length of the CDR3 is 14 residues. Germline values: CDR1 SNHLY, CDR2 FYNNEI. V lost 5 bases to trimming and J lost 3 bases; unmatched junction nucleotides: 3. The CDR3 reads CASSLDRGDYGYTF. CDR3 DNA sequence: TGTGCCAGCAGTCTGGACAGGGGGGACTATGGCTACACCTTC. Looking up the rest from reference TRBV2 and TRBJ1-2 gives the full variable domain: EPEVTQTPSHQVTQMGQEVILRCVPISNHLYFYWYRQILGQKVEFLVSFYNNEISEKSEIFDDQFSVERPDGSNFTLKIRSTKLEDSAMYFCASSLDRGDYGYTFGSGTRLTVV.

This chain links TRBV10-3 with TRBJ1-2, with D uncertain. V was pared by 1 base and J by 4 bases, with 4 bases between. Per the germline V gene, CDR1 is ENHRY and CDR2 is SYGVKD. The CDR3 is made up of 12 amino acids. CDR3 sequence (DNA): TGTGCCATCAGTGAGTTCAGCTATGGCTACACCTTC. Translating it yields CAISEFSYGYTF.

This clone showed up just once. The chain combines TRBV2 with TRBJ1-4, with a weak D call TRBD1 (6 bases). Germline-derived CDR1 and CDR2 are SNHLY and FYNNEI. The CDR3 totals 16 residues. V lost 6 bases and J 4 bases, leaving 18 bases between the germline ends. This CDR3 reads CASSRSDRTYNEKLFF. The CDR3, as DNA: TGTGCCAGCAGCCGGAGCGACAGGACCTATAATGAAAAACTGTTTTTT.

This clone appeared a single time. Within the sample, other DNA sequences also encode this same CDR3. The chain employs TRBV20-1 and TRBJ1-2, with D maybe TRBD1 (5 bases). V lost 3 bases to trimming and J lost 4 bases, with 6 bases between them. The CDR3 loop spans 11 amino acids. The germline gives CDR1 DFQATT, CDR2 SNEGSKA (reference sequence). CDR3 coding DNA: TGCAGTGCTAGGGGGGGCTATGGCTACACCTTC. Translation gives CSARGGYGYTF.

V usage is TRBV11-2 and J usage is TRBJ1-5; no clear D. V lost 1 base and J lost 1, with 8 bases in between. The CDR3 is 15 amino acids. Germline V gives CDR1 SGHAT, CDR2 FQNNGV. The CDR3 spells CASSLVGRSNQPQHF. The CDR3 DNA reads as TGTGCCAGCAGCTTAGTTGGCAGGAGCAATCAGCCCCAGCATTTT.

The chain links TRBV6-5 to TRBJ1-5, with D unresolved. Per germline, CDR1 MNHEY and CDR2 SVGAGI. V dropped 3 bases and J dropped 4 bases, with 13 bases sitting between them. The CDR3 sequence is 15 residues long. The CDR3 spells CASSYTSNTNQPQHF. CDR3 in DNA: TGTGCCAGCAGTTATACTTCGAATACGAATCAGCCCCAGCATTTT.

The chain joins TRBV2 to TRBJ1-5; no clear D gene. The V end was cut by 6 bases, the J end by 5 bases, with 11 bases between. CDR3 length: 13 amino acids. Germline CDR1 reads SNHLY; CDR2 reads FYNNEI. The CDR3: CASREGWDQPQHF. The CDR3 nucleotides read TGTGCCAGCAGGGAGGGTTGGGATCAGCCCCAGCATTTT.

The rearrangement uses TRBV14 and TRBJ1-2, with D uncertain. Trimming removed 2 bases from V and 5 bases from J, with 15 bases in between. This CDR3 comprises 15 residues. Germline V gene data show CDR1 as SGHDN and CDR2 as FVKESK. CDR3 in amino acids: CASSQSSEPGYGYTF. CDR3 DNA: TGTGCCAGCAGCCAATCAAGCGAACCTGGGTATGGCTACACCTTC.

The CDR3 protein is CASSHRDRDTGELFF. The CDR3 nucleotides read TGCGCCAGCAGCCACCGGGACAGAGACACCGGGGAGCTGTTTTTT. V and J are TRBV5-1 and TRBJ2-2, with TRBD1 matching 7 bases. The CDR3 is 15 residues long. V was pared by 4 bases and J by 3 bases, with 6 bases of the junction left unmatched. Per the germline V gene, CDR1 is SGHRS and CDR2 is YFSETQ.

V is TRBV6-8 and J is TRBJ2-6; 9 nucleotides match TRBD1. The germline gives CDR1 MNHGY, CDR2 SAAAGT. The length of the CDR3 is 18 residues. Germline trimming cut 11 bases from V and 1 base from J; bases unmatched to any gene: 15. CDR3 DNA: TGTGCCCCCCGTCGAGCCGGGACAGGGTATTCTGGGGCCAACGTCCTGACTTTC. Amino acids: CAPRRAGTGYSGANVLTF.

This clone was seen more than once but under ten times. This chain uses TRBV6-5 with TRBJ2-5; possibly TRBD2 for D (5 bases). V lost 8 bases to trimming and J lost 2 bases, with 15 bases between them. Germline loops: CDR1 MNHEY, CDR2 SVGAGI. The CDR3 covers 14 residues. In DNA form, the CDR3 reads TGTGCCAGCCTACCCACAGCGGTTCAAGAGACCCAGTACTTC. It translates to CASLPTAVQETQYF.